The entry below gives a single T cell receptor beta chain sequence along with its context. Its antigen is not identified. Some clones are missing from TCRdb's copy, which holds only in-frame ones; the method was immunoSEQ multiplex PCR. The top ten hold over 12% of the sample, which has hundreds of thousands of clones, 80% to 85% seen once. This sample is drawn from a study of cytomegalovirus exposure and HLA in healthy donors. As for the study in general: The approximately 130 validation repertoires and the approximately 690 first-cohort repertoires shared a platform, a later analysis reported. Study-level findings and limits: According to reports, the classifier identified cytomegalovirus status with high specificity and sensitivity.

This TCR derives from a woman aged 25 to 39 in good health and CMV-seropositive. The material sequenced was PBMCs.

This chain's CDR3 is CASSLVGANVLTF. In DNA form, the CDR3 reads TGTGCCAGCAGCTTAGTTGGGGCCAACGTCCTGACTTTC. The rearrangement uses TRBV13 and TRBJ2-6; D is unresolved. The germline gives CDR1 PRHDT, CDR2 FYEKMQ (reference sequence). The CDR3 is 13 residues long. The V end was cut by 1 base, the J end by 3 bases, with 1 base between.